The 28 T cell receptor beta chains listed next were all sequenced from one sample in a study of T cell responses to AZD1222 COVID-19 vaccine. Some clones are missing from TCRdb's copy, which holds only in-frame ones; the method was immunoSEQ multiplex PCR. The data show about 130,000 clones, over 85% seen once. The specimen comprised peripheral blood, sampled on day 0 of AZD1222 vaccination. These receptors came from an adult in good health.

The J gene is TRBJ2-2, the V gene TRBV18; D perhaps matches TRBD1 (6 bases). The CDR3 spans 15 residues. CDR1 and CDR2 (germline): KGHSH, LQKENI. Trimming took 6 bases from V and 2 from J, leaving 13 bases between them. The CDR3 region is CASSTRGSNTGELFF. Here the CDR3 DNA reads TGTGCCAGCTCCACCAGGGGCAGCAACACCGGGGAGCTGTTTTTT.

The CDR3, as DNA: TGTGCCAGCAGTCCCTCCGGGACAGGCTATGGCTACACCTTC. Translation gives CASSPSGTGYGYTF. The genes are TRBV6-5 and TRBJ1-2; 8 nucleotides match TRBD1. The V gene end was trimmed by 5 bases and the J gene end by 4 bases; junction bases not matched to a gene: 6. This CDR3 has 14 residues. CDR1 MNHEY and CDR2 SVGAGI come from the germline V gene.

V and J are TRBV2 and TRBJ1-6, with 8 bases matching TRBD1. Germline lookup yields CDR1 SNHLY and CDR2 FYNNEI. J lost 7 bases, V lost 6 bases, and 5 bases had no gene match. The CDR3 has 14 residues. As DNA, the CDR3 is TGTGCCAGCAGATGGACAGGGACAAATTCACCCCTCCACTTT. Amino acids: CASRWTGTNSPLHF.

This clone was detected only once. This CDR3 is CATSSHRGYNEQFF. For the CDR3, the DNA is TGTGCCACCAGCAGCCACAGGGGTTACAATGAGCAGTTCTTC. The chain recombines TRBV15 with TRBJ2-1, with 7 bases identical to TRBD1. The CDR3 has 14 residues. With V trimmed by 3 bases and J by 4 bases, 3 bases remained unmatched. CDR1 is LNHNV, CDR2 YYDKDF, per germline (reference sequence).

V and J are TRBV6-4 and TRBJ1-2, with 8 nucleotides matching TRBD1. Germline CDR1 and CDR2: MRHNA and SNTAGT. Losses at the gene ends were 8 bases for V and 4 bases for J; bases not matched to a gene: 6. The CDR3 contains 13 residues. The CDR3 DNA follows: TGTGCCAGCCCAGGGGGCGCTTTCTATGGCTACACCTTC. Its translation is CASPGGAFYGYTF.

V and J are TRBV11-1 and TRBJ1-1, with D uncertain. Trimming took off 1 base at V and 10 bases at J, with 13 bases between the two ends. From germline, CDR1 is SGHAT and CDR2 FQDESV (reference sequence). The CDR3 contains 13 residues. The CDR3 bases are TGTGCCAGCAGCTTAGAGGGCGGGTCGGGAGCTTTCTTT. Translating gives CASSLEGGSGAFF.

The CDR3 loop is CASSMGGENTEAFF. Here the CDR3 DNA reads TGTGCCAGTAGTATGGGGGGGGAGAACACTGAAGCTTTCTTT. This sequence joins TRBV19 and TRBJ1-1; TRBD1 might be the D (5 bases). This CDR3 is built from 14 residues. Trimming removed 3 bases at V and 1 base at J, with 9 bases between. Germline CDR1 LNHDA, CDR2 SQIVND (reference sequence).

The chain has TRBV28 and TRBJ1-1, with a weak D call TRBD1 (5 bases). This CDR3 has 14 residues. Germline loops: CDR1 MDHEN, CDR2 SYDVKM. With 4 bases removed from V and 0 bases from J, the gap between germline ends came to 9 bases. The CDR3 nucleotides are TGTGCCAGCAGTTCCGGACAAATGAACACTGAAGCTTTCTTT. As protein: CASSSGQMNTEAFF.

This clone was counted once. This sequence joins TRBV5-1 and TRBJ2-7; 8 bases line up with TRBD1. V trimming: 0 bases; J trimming: 1 base; junction bases outside the gene matches: 0. This CDR3 is 14 amino acids long. Germline V gives CDR1 SGHRS, CDR2 YFSETQ. The CDR3 is CASSLGQGSYEQYF. The CDR3 nucleotides are TGCGCCAGCAGCTTGGGACAGGGGTCCTACGAGCAGTACTTC.

CDR3 in DNA: TGTGCCAGCAGCTTGATTCTTAGCGGGGGGGCCTCCGAGCAGTACTTC. Its translation: CASSLILSGGASEQYF. The rearrangement links TRBV5-6 to TRBJ2-7; TRBD2 matches at 11 bases. This CDR3 region has 16 residues. Germline V gives CDR1 SGHDT, CDR2 YYEEEE. J lost 6 bases, V lost 1 base, and 9 bases had no gene match.

The V call is TRBV27, the J call TRBJ2-7; D might be TRBD1 (6 bases). The CDR3 is 14 amino acids. The V gene's germline CDR1 is MNHEY and CDR2 SMNVEV (reference sequence). The V gene lost 2 bases and the J gene lost 7 bases, with 15 bases spanning the gap. The CDR3 protein is CASSLAPGAGEQYF. As DNA, the CDR3 is TGTGCCAGCAGTTTAGCCCCAGGGGCTGGGGAGCAGTACTTC.

This chain links TRBV3-1 (or the pseudogene TRBV3-2) with TRBJ1-3; D is unclear. The CDR3 runs to 15 residues. Germline-derived CDR1 and CDR2 are LGHDT and YNNKEL (reference sequence). Trimming stripped 0 bases from V and 3 bases from J, with 9 bases between. The CDR3: CASSQDGRGGNTIYF. DNA for the CDR3: TGTGCCAGCAGCCAAGATGGAAGAGGTGGAAACACCATATATTTT.

The chain couples TRBV6-1 to TRBJ2-7, with a tentative D call TRBD2 (6 bases). Trimming removed 1 base from V and 2 bases from J, with 9 bases in between. Germline V gene data show CDR1 as MNHNS and CDR2 as SASEGT. The CDR3 has 14 residues. CDR3 residues: CASSEVADPYEQYF. CDR3 DNA sequence: TGTGCCAGCAGTGAAGTAGCGGACCCCTACGAGCAGTACTTC.

This clone has a single count. The rearrangement links TRBV4-1 to TRBJ1-5, with D unresolved. Germline CDR1 MGHRA, CDR2 YSYEKL. Trimming removed 0 bases at V and 0 bases at J, with 9 bases between. The CDR3 contains 16 residues. CDR3 loop: CASSQDPGFSNQPQHF. CDR3 DNA: TGCGCCAGCAGCCAAGATCCAGGATTTAGCAATCAGCCCCAGCATTTT.

The chain couples TRBV5-1 to TRBJ2-3; D is possibly TRBD2 (5 bases). V lost 2 bases to trimming and J lost 4 bases, with 14 bases between them. The CDR3 consists of 15 residues. CDR1 is SGHRS and CDR2 is YFSETQ in the germline V gene. CDR3 protein: CASSFGLADADTQYF. In DNA form, the CDR3 reads TGCGCCAGCAGCTTCGGGCTAGCTGATGCAGATACGCAGTATTTT.

The chain combines TRBV5-5 with TRBJ2-7; a weak D match, TRBD1 (6 bases). This CDR3 region has 17 residues. Germline loops: CDR1 SGHKS, CDR2 YYEKEE (reference sequence). V lost 3 bases and J 0 bases, leaving 19 bases between the germline ends. The CDR3 DNA follows: TGTGCCAGCAGCTCTATAAGGACAGTCCACAACTCCTACGAGCAGTACTTC. It specifies CASSSIRTVHNSYEQYF.

The chain has TRBV3-1 (or the pseudogene TRBV3-2) and TRBJ1-5; no clear D. The length of the CDR3 is 15 residues. Germline-derived CDR1 and CDR2 are LGHDT and YNNKEL (reference sequence). Trimming removed 4 bases from V and 4 bases from J, with 14 bases in between. The CDR3 loop is CASSPDIRSNQPQHF. In nucleotides, the CDR3 is TGTGCCAGCAGCCCCGACATACGTTCGAATCAGCCCCAGCATTTT.

This clone was counted between two and nine times. CDR3 in DNA: TGTGCCAGCAGTTTCATCGGTGGCGAGCAGTACTTC. As protein: CASSFIGGEQYF. The chain recombines TRBV27 with TRBJ2-7; unclear D gene. The germline gives CDR1 MNHEY, CDR2 SMNVEV (reference sequence). The CDR3 contains 12 residues. Trimming pared 3 bases from V and 6 bases from J, leaving 9 bases between.

The CDR3 sequence is CASSFSGGVTDTQYF. In DNA form, the CDR3 reads TGTGCCAGCAGCTTTAGCGGGGGGGTGACAGATACGCAGTATTTT. The chain couples TRBV7-6 to TRBJ2-3, with TRBD2 matching over 11 bases. CDR1 and CDR2 from the germline V gene are SGHVS and FNYEAQ. Losses at the gene ends were 3 bases for V and 3 bases for J; bases not matched to a gene: 2. The CDR3 is 15 residues long. Supplemented by reference TRBV7-6 and TRBJ2-3, the full variable domain reads GAGVSQSPRYKVTKRGQDVALRCDPISGHVSLYWYRQALGQGPEFLTYFNYEAQQDKSGLPNDRFSAERPEGSISTLTIQRTEQRDSAMYRCASSFSGGVTDTQYFGPGTRLTVL.

The chain couples TRBV30 to TRBJ1-5; the D gene is possibly TRBD1 (5 bases). V was pared by 2 bases and J by 5 bases, with 10 bases between. The CDR3 covers 13 residues. CDR1 GTSNPN and CDR2 SVGIG come from the germline V gene (reference sequence). The CDR3 reads CAWSRGGDQPQHF. The CDR3 DNA reads TGTGCCTGGAGTCGGGGGGGGGATCAGCCCCAGCATTTT.

CDR3 sequence: CASRMGQRNQPQHF. The CDR3 coding sequence is TGTGCCAGCAGGATGGGACAGCGTAATCAGCCCCAGCATTTT. This chain links TRBV6-6 with TRBJ1-5; 7 positions match TRBD1. The CDR3 is made up of 14 amino acids. Germline V gene data show CDR1 as MNHNY and CDR2 as SVGAGI (reference sequence). J lost 4 bases, V lost 6 bases, and 6 bases had no gene match.

This chain links TRBV6-4 with TRBJ2-3, with D unclear. Germline loops: CDR1 MRHNA, CDR2 SNTAGT. CDR3 size: 15 residues. V was clipped by 0 bases and J by 0 bases, with 7 bases between them. The CDR3 region is CASSDSPDSTDTQYF. The CDR3 nucleotides are TGTGCCAGCAGTGACTCTCCGGACAGCACAGATACGCAGTATTTT.

This sequence joins TRBV6-5 and TRBJ1-4; TRBD1 is a possible D gene (5 bases). The CDR3 length is 15 residues. The germline gives CDR1 MNHEY, CDR2 SVGAGI. Trimming removed 2 bases from V and 8 bases from J, with 15 bases in between. The CDR3 DNA reads as TGTGCCAGCAGTTACCGGGGACGGGTGGGGGAAAAACTGTTTTTT. It specifies CASSYRGRVGEKLFF.

This clone was observed once. This chain connects TRBV19 to TRBJ1-2; D uncertain. Looked up from germline, CDR1 is LNHDA and CDR2 is SQIVND (reference sequence). Trimming took off 4 bases at V and 4 bases at J, with 19 bases between the two ends. This CDR3 region has 16 residues. The CDR3 is CASSTPIAGPLYGYTF. The CDR3 DNA follows: TGTGCCAGTAGTACTCCTATCGCCGGACCGCTCTATGGCTACACCTTC.

The chain uses TRBV5-6 and TRBJ1-2; 12 nucleotides align to TRBD1. Trimming cost V 5 bases and J 6 bases; bases outside gene matches: 8. The length of the CDR3 is 15 residues. CDR1 and CDR2 from the germline V gene are SGHDT and YYEEEE. As DNA, the CDR3 is TGTGCCAGCAGGACGGGACAGGGGGCGCGTAATGGCTACACCTTC. Protein sequence: CASRTGQGARNGYTF.

The CDR3 DNA reads as TGTGCCAGCAGCCAAGATTTAGGCCCCGTATTTAGTGAAGCTTTCTTT. It codes for CASSQDLGPVFSEAFF. The V and J genes are TRBV3-1 (or the pseudogene TRBV3-2) and TRBJ1-1; D is uncertain. Germline CDR1 is LGHDT and CDR2 is YNNKEL (reference sequence). This CDR3 spans 16 amino acids. The V end was cut by 0 bases, the J end by 7 bases, with 18 bases between.

There are a few counts of this clone. This chain joins TRBV5-1 and TRBJ1-4; D uncertain. This CDR3 is 15 amino acids long. V shed 0 bases and J shed 3 bases, with 9 bases lying between them. Germline CDR1 is SGHRS and CDR2 is YFSETQ. CDR3 region: CASSLEAVPNEKLFF. DNA for the CDR3: TGCGCCAGCAGCTTGGAGGCAGTTCCTAATGAAAAACTGTTTTTT.

This clone came up once. V usage is TRBV6-2 or TRBV6-3 and J usage is TRBJ2-7; 11 bases agree with TRBD2. This CDR3 has 15 residues. Germline V CDR1 and CDR2: MNHEY, SVGEGT. With 5 bases clipped from V and 0 bases from J, the junction kept 3 bases outside the gene matches. Written as DNA, the CDR3 is TGTGCCAGCAGTATTCTAGCGGGGGGCTCCTACGAGCAGTACTTC. It codes for CASSILAGGSYEQYF.